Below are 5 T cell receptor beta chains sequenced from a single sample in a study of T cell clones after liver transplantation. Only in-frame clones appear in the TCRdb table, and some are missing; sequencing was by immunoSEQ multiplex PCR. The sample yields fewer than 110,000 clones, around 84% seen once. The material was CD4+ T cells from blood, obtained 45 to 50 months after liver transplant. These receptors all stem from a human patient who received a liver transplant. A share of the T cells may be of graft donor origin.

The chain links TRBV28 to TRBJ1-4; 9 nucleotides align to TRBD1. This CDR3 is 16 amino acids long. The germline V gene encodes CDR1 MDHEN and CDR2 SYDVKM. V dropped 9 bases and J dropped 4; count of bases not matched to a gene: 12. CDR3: CASDPGQGIGNEKLFF. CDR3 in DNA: TGTGCCAGTGACCCGGGACAGGGTATTGGTAATGAAAAACTGTTTTTT.

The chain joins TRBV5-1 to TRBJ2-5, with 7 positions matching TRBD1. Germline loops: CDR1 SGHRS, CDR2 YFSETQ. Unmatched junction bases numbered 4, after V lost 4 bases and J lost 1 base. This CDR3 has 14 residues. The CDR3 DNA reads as TGCGCCAGCAGCCAGGGGACAGTCCAAGAGACCCAGTACTTC. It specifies CASSQGTVQETQYF.

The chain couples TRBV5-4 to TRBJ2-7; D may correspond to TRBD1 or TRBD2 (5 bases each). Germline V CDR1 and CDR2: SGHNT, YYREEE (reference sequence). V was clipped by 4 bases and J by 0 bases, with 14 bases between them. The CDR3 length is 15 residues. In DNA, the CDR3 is TGTGCCAGCAGCCCTAGCCGGACATCCTCCTACGAGCAGTACTTC. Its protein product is CASSPSRTSSYEQYF.

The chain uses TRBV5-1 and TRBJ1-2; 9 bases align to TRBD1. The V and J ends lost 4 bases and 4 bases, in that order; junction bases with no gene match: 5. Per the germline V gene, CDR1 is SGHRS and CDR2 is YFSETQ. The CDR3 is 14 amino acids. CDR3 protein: CASSPGTGSYGYTF. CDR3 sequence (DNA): TGCGCCAGCAGCCCCGGGACAGGGTCCTATGGCTACACCTTC.

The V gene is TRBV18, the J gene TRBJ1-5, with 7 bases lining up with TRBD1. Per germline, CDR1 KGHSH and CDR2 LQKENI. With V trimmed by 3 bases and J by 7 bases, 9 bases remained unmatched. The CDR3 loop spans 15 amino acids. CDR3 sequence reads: CASSPANGGGQPQHF. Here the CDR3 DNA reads TGTGCCAGCTCACCGGCCAACGGAGGGGGCCAGCCCCAGCATTTT.